The clone carrying this T cell receptor (beta chain) has a count of ten or more. What it binds is not known. This sample is part of a study of T-cell reconstitution after alpha-beta-depleted transplantation in children. Unique molecular identifiers were incorporated into the prepared TCRbeta library. MiXCR, run by TCRdb on the PCR reads, gives a single entry per CDR3 protein. The sample lists over 450,000 distinct CDR3 sequences; about 10% were seen once. Regarding the study as a whole: From newly produced T cells came most of the T-cell counts and diversity one year after transplant. Several hundred graft clones that had expanded were reportedly the source of alpha-beta T cells about two months after transplant.

From germline, CDR1 is SGHAT and CDR2 FQNNGV. After removal of 5 bases from V and 4 bases from J, the junction contained 11 bases not matched to a gene. The CDR3 loop spans 17 amino acids. V and J are TRBV11-2 and TRBJ2-7, with 13 nucleotides matching TRBD2. This material consisted of PBMCs, taken before TCRalphabeta/CD19-depleted stem cell transplant. The receptor was isolated from a child aged 2-15 years with inherited bone marrow failure, due to receive a stem cell transplant. The CDR3 spells CASSGPTSGRAGYEQYF. The CDR3, as DNA: TGTGCCAGCAGCGGACCCACTAGCGGGAGGGCCGGATACGAGCAGTACTTC.